This TCR beta chain emerged from a study of a mutant IDH1 vaccine in newly diagnosed glioma (dated by TCRdb to the early 2020s). About the full investigation: Patients were given eight vaccinations, in weeks 1, 3, 5, 7, 11, 15, 19 and 23, which matched visits V03 through V10. Vaccination was initiated 4-6 weeks after radiotherapy alone, or concurrently with temozolomide cycles in the chemotherapy-containing groups. The 30 to 40 treated patients were approximately 62% male and roughly 40% female, with a mean age of approximately 40 years. Before enrollment, most patients had been given radiochemotherapy with temozolomide as standard therapy, while the rest had received either radiotherapy alone or temozolomide alone. Peripheral blood was collected at six visits: V03 (baseline), V05, V07, V10, V12 and V13. Longitudinal TCRB deep sequencing was performed for around 23 treated patients wherever samples were available for exploratory analyses.

The time point label on this specimen signifies: week 11, during vaccination. Each vaccine dose, consisting of 300 ug of a 20-mer mutant IDH1 peptide in Montanide, was administered subcutaneously with topical imiquimod. Donors had newly diagnosed WHO grade 3 or 4 IDH1-mutant astrocytomas with loss of nuclear ATRX. The samples were drawn from NOA16, a multicentre, single-arm, open-label phase I trial in Germany that tested a mutant IDH1 peptide vaccine in humans for the first time. Genomic DNA for TCRB sequencing was extracted from EDTA blood using the DNeasy Blood and Tissue Kit. The library came from the immunoSEQ multiplex PCR assay. The hsTCRB Kit was used according to the manufacturer's protocol to amplify rearranged TCR beta chain sequences. TCRB libraries were sequenced on an Illumina MiSeq. As for the authors' bioinformatics: The kit vendor's proprietary platform handled demultiplexing, trimming and gene mapping. Entries here come from immuneACCESS through TCRdb and include only in-frame sequences with V and J called. Some clones fail to appear in such tables; in the studies checked, an unresolved V gene covers under half of the shortfall, and the cause of the remainder is unknown. D and trimming come from the DNA, and the V and J calls and clone size come from that table. In all, the sample holds around 60,000 clones, and around 89% of those were seen once. The ten largest clones represent around 2% of the sample.

Beyond this particular receptor, the publication reports: Immune responses induced by the vaccine were seen in around 94% of patients across multiple MHC alleles. Changes in the top peripheral T cell clonotypes picked up by TCRB sequencing did not appear to be linked to pseudoprogression. PBMC samples for TCRB deep sequencing were selected based on availability. According to the authors, sample limitations meant that analyses of patient blood samples could not be reproduced.

Note on this clone: What this receptor recognizes is not known. It has no much larger one-base neighbor in the sample; base qualities were not kept.

The CDR3 covers 16 residues, taking in both the cysteine and the phenylalanine. The read is trimmed to its CDR3 DNA, 48 bases read in frame from base 1. The V end loses 0 bases and the J end loses 0 bases, and a stretch of 9 bases separates them. Taken from the germline V gene, the CDR1 and CDR2 loops are MNHEY and SVGAGI. The receptor was isolated from a man aged 35 to 55 with glioma. The sequence is built from TRBV6-5 and TRBJ2-1, with the D gene possibly TRBD1 or TRBD2, each one fitting 5 bases. This material consisted of PBMCs, taken from a glioma patient whose treatment included an IDH1 peptide vaccine. Here the CDR3 is given as CASSYSPGSSYNEQFF. The sequenced DNA: TGTGCCAGCAGTTACTCGCCAGGGAGCTCCTACAATGAGCAGTTCTTC.